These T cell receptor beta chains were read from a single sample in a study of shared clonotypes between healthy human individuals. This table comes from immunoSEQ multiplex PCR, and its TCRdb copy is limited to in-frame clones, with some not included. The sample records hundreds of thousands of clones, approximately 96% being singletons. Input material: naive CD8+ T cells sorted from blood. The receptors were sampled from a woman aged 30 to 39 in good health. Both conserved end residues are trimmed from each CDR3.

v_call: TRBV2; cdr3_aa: ASTRGGLSGANVLT
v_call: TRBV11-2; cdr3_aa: ASSLEWGLAY
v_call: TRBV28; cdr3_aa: ASSFEHTDTQY
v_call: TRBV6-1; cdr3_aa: ASSESGKSSYEQY
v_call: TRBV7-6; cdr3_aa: ASSFLVGSYNEQF
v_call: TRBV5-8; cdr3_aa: ASSLGTGGQETQY
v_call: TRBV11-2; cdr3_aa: ASSLSSGRHSYEQY
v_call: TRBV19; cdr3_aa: ASSIGSGTADPSSYNEQF
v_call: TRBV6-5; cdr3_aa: ASSYFQGNTGELF
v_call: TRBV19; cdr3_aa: ASSPWDGYYGYT
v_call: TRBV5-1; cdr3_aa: ASSPAGGHSYEQY
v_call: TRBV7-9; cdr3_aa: ASSYGRNEQF
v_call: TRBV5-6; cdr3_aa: ASRDVMGEAYEQY
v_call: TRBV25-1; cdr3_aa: ASSGAGSYEQY
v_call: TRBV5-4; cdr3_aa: ASSSPGWAESSYNEQF
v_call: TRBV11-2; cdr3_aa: ASSLLGPNTGELF
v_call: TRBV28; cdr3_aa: ASSFPENSNQPQH
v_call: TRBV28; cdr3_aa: ASSHRVIGETQY
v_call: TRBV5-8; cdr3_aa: ASTPLLETQY
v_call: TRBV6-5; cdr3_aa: ASSYSGGASTDTQY
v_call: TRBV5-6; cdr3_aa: ASSLLTKANTEAF
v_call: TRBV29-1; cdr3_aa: SVEARTGGTGELF
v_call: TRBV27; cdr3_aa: ASSLPRPGGPDTQY
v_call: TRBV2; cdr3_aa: ASSEGARQGETQY
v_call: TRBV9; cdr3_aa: ASSVSSGSYEQY
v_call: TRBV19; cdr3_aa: ASSIDLSYEQY
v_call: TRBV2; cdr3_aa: ASRPGLVNYNEQF
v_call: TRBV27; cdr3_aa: ASSLSAGEYYEQY
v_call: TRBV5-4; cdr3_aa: ASSLLAGGGETQY
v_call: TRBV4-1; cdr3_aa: ASSQERHRQGSYEQY
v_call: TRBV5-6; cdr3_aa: ASSPQLSYTGELF
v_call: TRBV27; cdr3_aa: ASRKGDEATNEKLF
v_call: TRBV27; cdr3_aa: ASSPPERRETQY
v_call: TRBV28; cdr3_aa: ASSQDPDQPQH
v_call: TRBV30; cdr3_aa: AWREAGSSTPQH
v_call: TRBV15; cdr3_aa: ATSRVAITTDTQY
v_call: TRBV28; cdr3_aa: ANLHTGMGNTEAF
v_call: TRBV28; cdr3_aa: ASTDEGGPGNTIY
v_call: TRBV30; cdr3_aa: AWSVPHGYT